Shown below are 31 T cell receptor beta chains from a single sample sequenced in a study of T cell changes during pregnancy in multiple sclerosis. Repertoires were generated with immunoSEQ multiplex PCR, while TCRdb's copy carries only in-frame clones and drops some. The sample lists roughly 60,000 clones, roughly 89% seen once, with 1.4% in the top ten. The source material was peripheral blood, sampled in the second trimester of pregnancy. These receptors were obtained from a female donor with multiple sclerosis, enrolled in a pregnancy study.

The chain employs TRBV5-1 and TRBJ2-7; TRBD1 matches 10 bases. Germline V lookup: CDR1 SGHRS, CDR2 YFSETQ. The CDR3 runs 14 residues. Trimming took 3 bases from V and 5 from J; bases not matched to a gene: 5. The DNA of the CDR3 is TGCGCCAGCAGCTCGGGGACAGGGGACAACGAGCAGTACTTC. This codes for CASSSGTGDNEQYF. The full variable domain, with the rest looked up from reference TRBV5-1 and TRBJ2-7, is KAGVTQTPRYLIKTRGQQVTLSCSPISGHRSVSWYQQTPGQGLQFLFEYFSETQRNKGNFPGRFSGRQFSNSRSEMNVSTLELGDSALYLCASSSGTGDNEQYFGPGTRLTVT.

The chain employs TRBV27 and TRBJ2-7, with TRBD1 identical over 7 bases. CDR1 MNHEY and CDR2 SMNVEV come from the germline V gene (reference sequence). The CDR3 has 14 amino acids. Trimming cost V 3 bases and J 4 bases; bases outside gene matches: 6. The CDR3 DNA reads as TGTGCCAGCAGTTTGACAGGGTGGGGATACGAGCAGTACTTC. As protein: CASSLTGWGYEQYF.

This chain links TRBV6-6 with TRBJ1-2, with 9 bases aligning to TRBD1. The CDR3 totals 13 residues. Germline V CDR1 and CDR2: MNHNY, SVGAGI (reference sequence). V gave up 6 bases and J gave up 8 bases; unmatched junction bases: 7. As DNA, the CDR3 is TGTGCCAGCAGGCCAGGCGGACAGGGGGGCTACACCTTC. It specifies CASRPGGQGGYTF.

CDR3 residues: CSVETRVDGYTF. The CDR3 nucleotides read TGCAGCGTTGAAACCAGGGTGGATGGCTACACCTTC. The rearrangement links TRBV29-1 to TRBJ1-2; maybe TRBD1 (5 bases). Germline V lookup: CDR1 SQVTM, CDR2 ANQGSEA. The length of the CDR3 is 12 residues. Trimming took 2 bases from V and 6 from J, leaving 10 bases between them. The full variable domain, rest sourced from reference TRBV29-1 and TRBJ1-2, is SAVISQKPSRDICQRGTSLTIQCQVDSQVTMMFWYRQQPGQSLTLIATANQGSEATYESGFVIDKFPISRPNLTFSTLTVSNMSPEDSSIYLCSVETRVDGYTFGSGTRLTVV.

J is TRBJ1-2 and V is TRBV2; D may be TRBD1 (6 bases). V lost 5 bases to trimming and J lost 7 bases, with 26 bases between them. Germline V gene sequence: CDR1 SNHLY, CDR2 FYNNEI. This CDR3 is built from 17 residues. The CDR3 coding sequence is TGTGCCAGCAGTCCTACCGGGGACGGACAGATTGGAGGTGGCTACACCTTC. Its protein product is CASSPTGDGQIGGGYTF.

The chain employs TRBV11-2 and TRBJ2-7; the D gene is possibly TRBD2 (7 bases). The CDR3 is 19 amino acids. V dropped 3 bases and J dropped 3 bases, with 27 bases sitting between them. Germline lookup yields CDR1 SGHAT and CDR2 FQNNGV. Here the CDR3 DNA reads TGTGCCAGCAGCTTGAGGGGGGGGCGAGTCGCGGGAGTCTACTACGAGCAGTACTTC. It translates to CASSLRGGRVAGVYYEQYF.

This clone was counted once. CDR3 protein: CASRSGTSGHTGELFF. As DNA, the CDR3 is TGTGCCAGCAGATCCGGGACTAGCGGACACACCGGGGAGCTGTTTTTT. The chain combines TRBV7-3 with TRBJ2-2, with 11 bases matching TRBD2. Losses at the gene ends were 6 bases for V and 3 bases for J; bases not matched to a gene: 6. Germline CDR1 and CDR2: SGHTA and FQGTGA. The CDR3 has 16 amino acids. Full variable domain (outside the CDR3, taken from reference TRBV7-3 and TRBJ2-2): GAGVSQTPSNKVTEKGKYVELRCDPISGHTALYWYRQSLGQGPEFLIYFQGTGAADDSGLPNDRFFAVRPEGSVSTLKIQRTERGDSAVYLCASRSGTSGHTGELFFGEGSRLTVL.

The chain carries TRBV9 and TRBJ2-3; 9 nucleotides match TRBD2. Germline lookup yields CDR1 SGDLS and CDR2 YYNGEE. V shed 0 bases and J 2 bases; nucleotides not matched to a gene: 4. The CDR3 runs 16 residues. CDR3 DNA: TGTGCCAGCAGCGTAGTGACTAGCGGCCCCACAGATACGCAGTATTTT. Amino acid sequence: CASSVVTSGPTDTQYF.

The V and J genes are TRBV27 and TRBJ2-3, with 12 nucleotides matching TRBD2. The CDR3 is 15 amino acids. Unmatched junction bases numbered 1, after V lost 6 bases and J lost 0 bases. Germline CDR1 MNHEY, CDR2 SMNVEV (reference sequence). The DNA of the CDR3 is TGTGCCAGCAGCGGGACTAGCGGGAGCACAGATACGCAGTATTTT. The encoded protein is CASSGTSGSTDTQYF.

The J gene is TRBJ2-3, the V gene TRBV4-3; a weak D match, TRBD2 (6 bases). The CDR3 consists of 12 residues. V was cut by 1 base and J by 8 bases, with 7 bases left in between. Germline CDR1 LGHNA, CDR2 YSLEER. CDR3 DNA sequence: TGCGCCAGCAGCCAAGCAGCGGGTACGCAGTATTTT. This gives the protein CASSQAAGTQYF.

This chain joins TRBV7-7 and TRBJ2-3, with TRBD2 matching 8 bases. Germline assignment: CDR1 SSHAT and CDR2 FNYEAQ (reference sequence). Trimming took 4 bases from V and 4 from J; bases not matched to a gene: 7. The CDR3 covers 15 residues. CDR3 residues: CASSSSGLSADTQYF. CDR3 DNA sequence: TGTGCCAGCAGCTCTAGCGGGTTGAGTGCAGATACGCAGTATTTT.

The CDR3 loop reads CASSFPDSSSSTDTQYF. CDR3 nucleotide sequence: TGTGCCAGCAGTTTCCCCGATAGCAGCTCTAGCACAGATACGCAGTATTTT. The J gene is TRBJ2-3, the V gene TRBV7-9, with D unresolved. Germline CDR1 SEHNR, CDR2 FQNEAQ (reference sequence). The CDR3 length is 17 residues. V lost 6 bases and J lost 0, with 19 bases in between.

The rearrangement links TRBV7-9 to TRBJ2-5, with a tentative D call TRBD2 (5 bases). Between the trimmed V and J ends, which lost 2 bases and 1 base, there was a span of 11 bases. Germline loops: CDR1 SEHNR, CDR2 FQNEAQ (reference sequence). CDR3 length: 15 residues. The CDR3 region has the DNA TGTGCCAGCAGCTTAACTCCGGGGTCCCAAGAGACCCAGTACTTC. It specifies CASSLTPGSQETQYF.

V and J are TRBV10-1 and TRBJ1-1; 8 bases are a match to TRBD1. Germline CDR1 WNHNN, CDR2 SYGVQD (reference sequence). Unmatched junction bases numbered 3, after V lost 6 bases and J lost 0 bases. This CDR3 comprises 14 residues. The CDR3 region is CASRPDRVNTEAFF. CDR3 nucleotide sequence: TGCGCCAGCAGACCGGACAGGGTGAACACTGAAGCTTTCTTT.

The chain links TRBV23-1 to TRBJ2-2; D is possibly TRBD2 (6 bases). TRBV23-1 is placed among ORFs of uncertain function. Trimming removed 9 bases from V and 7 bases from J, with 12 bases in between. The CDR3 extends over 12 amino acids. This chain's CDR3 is CASGGAVGELFF. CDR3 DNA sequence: TGCGCCAGTGGAGGGGCCGTCGGGGAGCTGTTTTTT.

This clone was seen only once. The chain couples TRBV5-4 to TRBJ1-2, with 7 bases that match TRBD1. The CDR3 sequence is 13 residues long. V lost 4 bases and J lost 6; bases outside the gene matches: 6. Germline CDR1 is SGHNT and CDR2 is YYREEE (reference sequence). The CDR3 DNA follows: TGTGCCAGCAGCATAGACAGGGTTGATGGCTACACCTTC. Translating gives CASSIDRVDGYTF.

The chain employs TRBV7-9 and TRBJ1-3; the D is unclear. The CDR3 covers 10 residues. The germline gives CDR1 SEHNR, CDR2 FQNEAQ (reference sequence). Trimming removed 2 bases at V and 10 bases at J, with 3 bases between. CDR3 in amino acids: CASSLTTIYF. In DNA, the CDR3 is TGTGCCAGCAGCTTAACTACCATATATTTT.

Here the CDR3 DNA reads TGTGCCAGCAGTTACGGGGTGGACAGGGCAGAAGGCTACACCTTC. Its protein is CASSYGVDRAEGYTF. V usage is TRBV6-5 and J usage is TRBJ1-2; 8 positions agree with TRBD1. The CDR3 is 15 amino acids. The germline V gene has CDR1 MNHEY and CDR2 SVGAGI. J was trimmed by 8 bases and V by 2 bases; bases with no gene match: 10.

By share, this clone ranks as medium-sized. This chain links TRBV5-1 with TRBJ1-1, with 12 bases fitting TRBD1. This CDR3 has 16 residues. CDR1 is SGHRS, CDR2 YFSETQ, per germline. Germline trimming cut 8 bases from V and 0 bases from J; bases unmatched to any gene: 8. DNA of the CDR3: TGCGCCAGTTTTACCGGGACAGGGGGCATGAACACTGAAGCTTTCTTT. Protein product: CASFTGTGGMNTEAFF.

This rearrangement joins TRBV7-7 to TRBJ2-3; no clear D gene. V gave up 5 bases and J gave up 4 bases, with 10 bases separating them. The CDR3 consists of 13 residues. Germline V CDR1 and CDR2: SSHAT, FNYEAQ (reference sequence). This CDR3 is CASSTTPADTQYF. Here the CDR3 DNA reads TGTGCCAGCAGCACGACTCCAGCAGATACGCAGTATTTT.

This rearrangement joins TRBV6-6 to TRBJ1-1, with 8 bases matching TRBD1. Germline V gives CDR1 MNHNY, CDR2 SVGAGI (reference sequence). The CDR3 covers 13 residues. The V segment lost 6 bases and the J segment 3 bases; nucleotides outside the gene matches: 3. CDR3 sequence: CASREDRDTEAFF. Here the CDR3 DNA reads TGTGCCAGCAGGGAGGACAGGGACACTGAAGCTTTCTTT.

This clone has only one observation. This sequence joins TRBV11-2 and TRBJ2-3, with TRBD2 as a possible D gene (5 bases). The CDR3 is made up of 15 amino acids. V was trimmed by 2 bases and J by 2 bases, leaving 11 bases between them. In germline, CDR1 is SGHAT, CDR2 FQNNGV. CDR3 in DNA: TGTGCCAGCAGCTTACTAGGCGGGCCCACAGATACGCAGTATTTT. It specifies CASSLLGGPTDTQYF.

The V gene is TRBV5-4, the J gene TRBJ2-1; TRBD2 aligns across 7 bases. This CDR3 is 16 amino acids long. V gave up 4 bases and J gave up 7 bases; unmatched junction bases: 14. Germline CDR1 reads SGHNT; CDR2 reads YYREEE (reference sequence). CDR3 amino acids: CASSQTTGTNHNEQFF. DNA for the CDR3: TGTGCCAGCAGCCAGACCACCGGGACTAACCATAATGAGCAGTTCTTC. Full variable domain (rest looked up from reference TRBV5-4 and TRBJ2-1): ETGVTQSPTHLIKTRGQQVTLRCSSQSGHNTVSWYQQALGQGPQFIFQYYREEENGRGNFPPRFSGLQFPNYSSELNVNALELDDSALYLCASSQTTGTNHNEQFFGPGTRLTVL.

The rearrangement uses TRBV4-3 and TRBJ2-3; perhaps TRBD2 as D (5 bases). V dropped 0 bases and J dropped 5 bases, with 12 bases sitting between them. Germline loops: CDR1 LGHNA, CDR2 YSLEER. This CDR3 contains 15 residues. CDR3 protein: CASSQDWLAKDTQYF. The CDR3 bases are TGCGCCAGCAGCCAAGATTGGCTAGCCAAAGATACGCAGTATTTT.

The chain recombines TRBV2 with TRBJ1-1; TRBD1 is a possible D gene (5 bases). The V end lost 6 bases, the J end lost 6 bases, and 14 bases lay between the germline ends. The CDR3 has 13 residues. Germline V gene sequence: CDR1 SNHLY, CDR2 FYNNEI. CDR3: CASSLGARAEAFF. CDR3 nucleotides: TGTGCCAGCAGCCTAGGGGCCCGCGCTGAAGCTTTCTTT.

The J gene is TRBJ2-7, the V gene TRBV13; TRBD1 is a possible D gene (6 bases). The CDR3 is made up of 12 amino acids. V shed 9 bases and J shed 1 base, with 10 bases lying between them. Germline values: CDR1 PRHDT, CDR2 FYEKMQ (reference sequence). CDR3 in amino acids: CASSTGSYEQYF. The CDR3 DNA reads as TGTGCCAGTTCCACAGGGTCCTACGAGCAGTACTTC.

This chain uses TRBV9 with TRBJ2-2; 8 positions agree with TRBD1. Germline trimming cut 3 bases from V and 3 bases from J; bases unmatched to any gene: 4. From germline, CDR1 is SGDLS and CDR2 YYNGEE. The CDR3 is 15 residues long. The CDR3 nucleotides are TGTGCCAGCAGCGCAGGGGGCCAGTACACCGGGGAGCTGTTTTTT. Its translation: CASSAGGQYTGELFF.

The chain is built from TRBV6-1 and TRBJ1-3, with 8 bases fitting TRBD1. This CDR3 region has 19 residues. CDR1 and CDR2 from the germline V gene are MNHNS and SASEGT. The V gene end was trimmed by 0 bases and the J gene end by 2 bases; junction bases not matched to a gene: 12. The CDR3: CASSEARVWTGLTGNTIYF. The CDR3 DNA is TGTGCCAGCAGTGAAGCGCGCGTGTGGACAGGGCTCACTGGAAACACCATATATTTT.

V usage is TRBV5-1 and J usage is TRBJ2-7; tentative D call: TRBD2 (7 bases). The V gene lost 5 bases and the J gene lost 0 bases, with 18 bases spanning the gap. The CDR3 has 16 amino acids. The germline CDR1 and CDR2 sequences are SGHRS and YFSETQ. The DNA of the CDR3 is TGCGCCAGCAGACTGGGGGGCGGGGGAGACTCCTACGAGCAGTACTTC. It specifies CASRLGGGGDSYEQYF. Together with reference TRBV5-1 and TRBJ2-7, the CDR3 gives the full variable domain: KAGVTQTPRYLIKTRGQQVTLSCSPISGHRSVSWYQQTPGQGLQFLFEYFSETQRNKGNFPGRFSGRQFSNSRSEMNVSTLELGDSALYLCASRLGGGGDSYEQYFGPGTRLTVT.

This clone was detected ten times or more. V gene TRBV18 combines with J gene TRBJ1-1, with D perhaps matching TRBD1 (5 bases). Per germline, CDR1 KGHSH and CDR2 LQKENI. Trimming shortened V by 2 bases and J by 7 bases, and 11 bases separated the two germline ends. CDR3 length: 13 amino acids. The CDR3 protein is CASSPGGYVEAFF. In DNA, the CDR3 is TGTGCCAGCTCACCAGGGGGGTACGTTGAAGCTTTCTTT.

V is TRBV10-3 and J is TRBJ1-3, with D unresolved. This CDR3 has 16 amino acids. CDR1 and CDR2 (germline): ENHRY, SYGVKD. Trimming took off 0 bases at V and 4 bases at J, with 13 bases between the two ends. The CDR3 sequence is CAISESEGAPGNTIYF. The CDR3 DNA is TGTGCCATCAGTGAGTCGGAGGGAGCCCCCGGAAACACCATATATTTT.